This T cell receptor beta chain was recovered during a study of OX40 agonist ivuxolimab in advanced cancers. About the study: Prior anti-PD-1, anti-PD-L1 or anti-CTLA-4 therapy was allowed; over 30% had some.

Autoimmune disease history or systemic immunosuppression disqualified patients. Sequenced by immunoSEQ multiplex PCR; TCRdb stores in-frame clones only, minus some. Among over 55,000 clones listed, roughly 90% were seen once. The CDR3 extends over 11 amino acids. CDR1 and CDR2 (germline): SGHAT, FQNNGV. V lost 4 bases and J 6 bases, leaving 5 bases between the germline ends. Concerning this clone: Its cognate antigen is unknown.

Whole-study results and caveats: The investigators did not determine what antigen specificity the expanded peripheral T cells had. Among the lowest peripheral clonal expansion occurred in 0.1-3.0 mg/kg partial responders.

The TCR was taken from an adult with an advanced solid tumor such as melanoma, head and neck, liver or kidney cancer. The chain carries TRBV11-2 and TRBJ2-3; D call uncertain. Sequencing used CD4+ or CD8+ T cells sorted from blood, obtained in a trial of the OX40 agonist ivuxolimab. The CDR3 nucleotides read TGTGCCAGCAGCTCGAGGGATACGCAGTATTTT. Translating gives CASSSRDTQYF.